These T cell receptor beta chains were read from a single sample in a study of T cell responses to AZD1222 COVID-19 vaccine. Libraries were prepared by immunoSEQ multiplex PCR; TCRdb keeps only in-frame clonotypes and omits some of them. Of 100,000 or so clones in the sample, roughly nine tenths are singletons; the top ten hold around 3.5%. The material was peripheral blood, obtained on day 0 of AZD1222 vaccination. The receptor source for this set is an adult in good health. The CDR3 runs from the conserved cysteine through the conserved F or W. D genes are given only for firm matches. Expanded clones are given a class, and other clones once, few, many or no size at all.

D gene,J gene,V gene,clone size,CDR3 DNA,CDR3 protein
TRBD2,TRBJ2-5,TRBV7-2,NA,TGTGCCAGCAGCTTACAAGCGGGGGGGATGGAGACCCAGTACTTC,CASSLQAGGMETQYF
NA,TRBJ1-5,TRBV4-3,NA,TGCGCCAGCAGCCAAGCCGACAGAAATCAGCCCCAGCATTTT,CASSQADRNQPQHF
TRBD2,TRBJ2-3,TRBV7-2,NA,TGTGCCAGCAGCTCAAGGACTAGCGGGGGAGGAGATACGCAGTATTTT,CASSSRTSGGGDTQYF
NA,TRBJ1-1,TRBV12-3/TRBV12-4,once,TGTGCCAGCAGAGCACAGGAGAACACTGAAGCTTTCTTT,CASRAQENTEAFF
TRBD1,TRBJ1-6,TRBV15,NA,TGTGCCACCAGCGAGACAGGGGCCGGATCACCCCTCCACTTT,CATSETGAGSPLHF
TRBD1,TRBJ1-6,TRBV7-2,NA,TGTGCCAGCAGCTCCCGGCGGGACAGACTAAATTCACCCCTCCACTTT,CASSSRRDRLNSPLHF
TRBD2,TRBJ2-3,TRBV5-1,NA,TGCGCCAGCAGCCCAAGGACTAGCGGGGGTCCAGATACGCAGTATTTT,CASSPRTSGGPDTQYF
TRBD1,TRBJ1-5,TRBV4-2,NA,TGTGCCAGCAGCCAAATAGGGACAGGTAGTATTCATAGCAATCAGCCCCAGCATTTT,CASSQIGTGSIHSNQPQHF
TRBD2,TRBJ2-3,TRBV5-1,NA,TGCGCCAGCAGCTTGGGTGGGTTAGCGGGTCCCACAGATACGCAGTATTTT,CASSLGGLAGPTDTQYF
NA,TRBJ2-7,TRBV5-4,NA,TGTGCCAGCAGCCCCGACAGAACTACCTACGAGCAGTACTTC,CASSPDRTTYEQYF
TRBD1,TRBJ2-7,TRBV28,NA,TGTGCCAGCAGTTCTCTTGGACAGGGGGCCTACGAGCAGTACTTC,CASSSLGQGAYEQYF
NA,TRBJ1-2,TRBV4-1,NA,TGCGCCAGCAGCCTCGGGACGGGAGCTAACTATGGCTACACCTTC,CASSLGTGANYGYTF
NA,TRBJ1-5,TRBV4-1,NA,TGCGCCAGCAGCCAAGAATACTCGACAGGAAGAAATCAGCCCCAGCATTTT,CASSQEYSTGRNQPQHF
TRBD1,TRBJ1-6,TRBV19,NA,TGTGCCAGTACGACAGGGGGAGATTCCCTCCACTTT,CASTTGGDSLHF
NA,TRBJ2-2,TRBV12-5,NA,TGTGCTAGTGGTTTAGCGGGCCGAGGTACCGGGGAGCTGTTTTTT,CASGLAGRGTGELFF
NA,TRBJ1-4,TRBV28,NA,TGTGCCAGCAAGAACGACCTTTCGAAACTGTTTTTT,CASKNDLSKLFF
NA,TRBJ2-5,TRBV3-1/TRBV3-2,NA,TGTGCCAGCAGCCAAGATCACTGGGAGCCACAAGAGACCCAGTACTTC,CASSQDHWEPQETQYF
TRBD1,TRBJ1-2,TRBV4-1,NA,TGCGCCAGCAGCCAAGATTGGACAGGGGGCAAACTCTATGGCTACACCTTC,CASSQDWTGGKLYGYTF
NA,TRBJ2-5,TRBV5-4,NA,TGTGCCAGCAGCTTGGTGGGCAGCCAAGAGACCCAGTACTTC,CASSLVGSQETQYF
NA,TRBJ1-2,TRBV6-5,NA,TGTGCCAGCAGTTACCAACGCCGGGCCGAAACCTATGGCTACACCTTC,CASSYQRRAETYGYTF
NA,TRBJ1-2,TRBV5-4,many,TGTGCCAGCAGCCCCGACAGCAACTATGGCTACACCTTC,CASSPDSNYGYTF
NA,TRBJ1-6,TRBV27,NA,TGTGCCAGCAGGCTTAGGGGGTCCGGGACGGCGAATTCACCCCTCCACTTT,CASRLRGSGTANSPLHF
TRBD2,TRBJ2-3,TRBV5-1,NA,TGCGCCAGCAGCGGAGCGGGGACGTCAGGCGATACGCAGTATTTT,CASSGAGTSGDTQYF